The 15 T cell receptor beta chains presented below share a single source sample, sequenced in a study of blood T cell repertoires in COVID-19. Only in-frame clones appear in the TCRdb table, and some are missing; sequencing was by immunoSEQ multiplex PCR. The data hold 300,000 to 450,000 clones, with more than 65% observed a single time. The material sequenced was peripheral blood. Receptors were obtained from a human donor with acute or convalescent COVID-19. The donor label of this sample is uncertain.

J is TRBJ2-3 and V is TRBV29-1; D is ambiguous. The CDR3 length is 12 residues. Germline V gene lookup returns CDR1 SQVTM and CDR2 ANQGSEA. V was shortened by 8 bases and J by 0 bases, with 9 bases between the two germline ends. Written as DNA, the CDR3 is TGCAGCTTGCGAGTTAGCACAGATACGCAGTATTTT. Protein: CSLRVSTDTQYF.

The chain recombines TRBV7-9 with TRBJ2-3, with D perhaps TRBD1 (5 bases). Germline V gives CDR1 SEHNR, CDR2 FQNEAQ (reference sequence). The CDR3 sequence is 14 residues long. The ends were cut back, 5 bases at V and 2 bases at J, with 11 bases in the middle. For the CDR3, the DNA is TGTGCCAGCAGCCAGACAGTTAACACAGATACGCAGTATTTT. Its translation is CASSQTVNTDTQYF.

J is TRBJ1-2 and V is TRBV9, with D tentatively TRBD1 (5 bases). Germline CDR1 is SGDLS and CDR2 is YYNGEE. Trimming cost V 2 bases and J 4 bases, with 18 bases left between them. The CDR3 has 16 residues. The CDR3 here is CASSVGGASGVYGYTF. CDR3 sequence (DNA): TGTGCCAGCAGCGTTGGCGGGGCGTCGGGGGTCTATGGCTACACCTTC.

The count of this clone is one. The chain recombines TRBV5-1 with TRBJ2-3; D is unresolved. This CDR3 is built from 15 residues. The germline V and J ends were trimmed by 0 bases and 2 bases, with 10 bases remaining between them. Germline loops: CDR1 SGHRS, CDR2 YFSETQ. The CDR3 loop reads CASSLVRSHTDTQYF. In nucleotides, the CDR3 is TGCGCCAGCAGCTTGGTCAGAAGTCACACAGATACGCAGTATTTT.

J is TRBJ1-2 and V is TRBV2, with TRBD1 identical over 8 bases. The junction had 9 bases not matched to a gene; V was cut back by 3 bases and J by 6 bases. The CDR3 spans 15 residues. Germline V CDR1 and CDR2: SNHLY, FYNNEI. CDR3 coding DNA: TGTGCCAGCAGTGACGCCTTAGGACAGGGCAATGGCTACACCTTC. Translating it yields CASSDALGQGNGYTF.

The V gene is TRBV27, the J gene TRBJ2-1; 7 nucleotides align to TRBD1. The CDR3 extends over 14 amino acids. The germline CDR1 and CDR2 sequences are MNHEY and SMNVEV (reference sequence). V shed 7 bases and J 0 bases; nucleotides not matched to a gene: 3. DNA for the CDR3: TGTGCCAGCATTTGGGACAGCTCCTACAATGAGCAGTTCTTC. Translating gives CASIWDSSYNEQFF.

CDR3 sequence: CASSFTYTDTQYF. The CDR3 DNA follows: TGTGCCAGCAGTTTCACATACACAGATACGCAGTATTTT. The chain combines TRBV5-4 with TRBJ2-3; no firm D call. CDR3 length: 13 residues. Germline V gene lookup returns CDR1 SGHNT and CDR2 YYREEE (reference sequence). V shed 5 bases and J shed 2 bases, with 9 bases lying between them.

The genes are TRBV11-3 and TRBJ2-7; no reliable D call. This CDR3 has 17 amino acids. Per germline, CDR1 SGHNT and CDR2 YENEEA. Trimming pared 5 bases from V and 0 bases from J, leaving 20 bases between. The CDR3 sequence: CASSLTAETRSSYEQYF. Written as DNA, the CDR3 is TGTGCCAGCAGCCTTACCGCCGAAACCAGAAGCTCCTACGAGCAGTACTTC.

This chain links TRBV15 with TRBJ2-7; D may be TRBD2 (6 bases). In germline, CDR1 is LNHNV, CDR2 YYDKDF (reference sequence). With 8 bases removed from V and 3 bases from J, the gap between germline ends came to 14 bases. The CDR3 spans 13 residues. The CDR3 nucleotides read TGTGCCACCGACACGGACTACGACTACGAGCAGTACTTC. It is translated as CATDTDYDYEQYF.

This sequence joins TRBV7-2 and TRBJ1-6, with unresolved D. Deletions cut 6 bases from V and 8 bases from J, with 14 bases between. Germline CDR1 and CDR2: SGHTA and FQGNSA. The CDR3 is 14 residues long. CDR3 region: CASRVHLADSPLHF. In nucleotides, the CDR3 is TGTGCCAGCAGAGTACACCTGGCGGATTCACCCCTCCACTTT.

V is TRBV12-3 or TRBV12-4 and J is TRBJ1-2, with TRBD1 identical over 10 bases. Trimming at V came to 5 bases and at J to 9 bases, leaving 6 bases not matched to a gene. The CDR3 has 13 amino acids. The CDR3 DNA reads as TGTGCCAGCAGTCAGGACAGGGGGTATAGCTACACCTTC. Translation: CASSQDRGYSYTF.

This CDR3 is CASSLRGLHEQYF. The CDR3 DNA follows: TGTGCCAGCAGTTTAAGGGGCCTCCACGAGCAGTACTTC. The chain employs TRBV2 and TRBJ2-7; TRBD1 is a possible D gene (5 bases). Germline V CDR1 and CDR2: SNHLY, FYNNEI. V lost 5 bases, J lost 5 bases, and 13 bases lay in between. CDR3 length: 13 amino acids.

This sequence joins TRBV5-1 and TRBJ1-1, with D tentatively TRBD1 (5 bases). Germline lookup yields CDR1 SGHRS and CDR2 YFSETQ. CDR3 length: 13 amino acids. The germline V and J ends were trimmed by 7 bases and 1 base, with 11 bases remaining between them. The CDR3 sequence: CASATDTNTEAFF. Here the CDR3 DNA reads TGCGCCAGCGCCACGGACACGAACACTGAAGCTTTCTTT.

The chain recombines TRBV7-2 with TRBJ1-3, with D possibly matching TRBD1 (6 bases). The CDR3 is 13 residues long. Trimming took off 5 bases at V and 7 bases at J, with 12 bases between the two ends. The V gene's germline CDR1 is SGHTA and CDR2 FQGNSA. CDR3 sequence reads: CASSQTGSNTIYF. DNA of the CDR3: TGTGCCAGCAGCCAAACAGGGTCCAACACCATATATTTT.

The J gene is TRBJ2-3, the V gene TRBV5-1; D is uncertain. V was cut by 6 bases and J by 4 bases, with 9 bases left in between. Per the germline V gene, CDR1 is SGHRS and CDR2 is YFSETQ. CDR3 size: 12 residues. CDR3: CASKLAADTQYF. The CDR3 nucleotides are TGCGCCAGCAAACTGGCGGCAGATACGCAGTATTTT.